The present TCR beta chain was sequenced within a study of blood T cells in healthy people across ages. General study results and limits: It was the long-lived donors that had more naive CD4+ cells and higher diversity than aged donors.

Total RNA extraction produced at least 5 micrograms (per sample) for the study. A second PCR of roughly 7 to 11 cycles used a sample-barcoded 5' primer and a J-beta primer mix. Tags on each cDNA molecule came from a template-switch adaptor with 12 random nucleotides. TCRdb ran MiXCR on the 5' RACE reads and lists one entry per CDR3 protein. The data show around 1,000,000 distinct CDR3 sequences, approximately 26% seen once. Turning to this clonotype: The antigen is unknown.

The CDR3 consists of 12 residues. The V and J ends lost 8 bases and 5 bases respectively, with 9 bases between them. Germline values: CDR1 PRHDT, CDR2 FYEKMQ (reference sequence). These data were also filed under a second study, of T cells of mothers and their children.

Sequenced material: blood. The rearrangement joins TRBV13 to TRBJ2-2; D is ambiguous. The sequence came from a girl aged 2 to 10 in good health. CDR3 sequence: CASGSGTGELFF. For the CDR3, the DNA is TGTGCCAGCGGTTCCGGTACCGGGGAGCTGTTTTTT.